This record covers a single T cell receptor beta chain. Its target antigen remains unknown. No base quality values were provided; no much bigger clone lies one nucleotide off. The meaning of the sample's time point label: patch test 2, 6 weeks after DPC sensitization. Interpreted using the paper, the treatment or condition label stands for: therapeutic diphenylcyclopropenone sensitization with weekly scalp DPC. Blood at each patch-test visit was drawn before the patch test was applied. To be eligible, patients had to be aged 18 to 70, diagnosed with alopecia and judged suitable for DPC therapy, while pregnant patients were excluded. Unfractionated whole blood was collected in Tempus Blood RNA tubes, and total RNA was extracted from that blood. These data originate in a study of human T cells and chemical hapten exposure (dated by TCRdb to the early 2020s). Concerning the study at large: For sensitization, 2% DPC in acetone was applied to a 2 cm by 2 cm area of upper inner arm skin. Patch tests used Finn chambers with 0.01% DPC on the upper back, scored after 6 days by International Contact Dermatitis Research Group standards. Weekly therapeutic DPC doses were additionally applied to the scalp of patients throughout the roughly 25-week study period. Blood samples were taken from patients before sensitization (week 0) and then at 2, 6 and about 24 weeks after DPC sensitization. The mostly female patient cohort included alopecia areata with under or over 50% scalp involvement, alopecia totalis and alopecia universalis. Blood for TCR sequencing was provided by twenty-nine alopecia patients at one to four time points (pre-sensitization, 2, 6 and 24 weeks). Libraries were pooled for sequencing, and variation in per-sample TCR yields was attributed mainly to small differences in library volumes within the pool. This study followed changes in the peripheral blood TCR repertoire in vivo during primary and secondary sensitization of alopecia patients to the hapten diphenylcyclopropenone (DPC).

What the study reported, not specific to this receptor: Patch test score was positively correlated with the number of PT1 expanded TCRs, with significance at thresholds 8, 16 and 32 but not at 4. Repeated subsampling changed both the strength of the expansion versus patch-test correlation and the threshold at which the correlation became significant. Because all patients had alopecia, a presumed autoimmune disease, the immune response of the patients might differ from that of healthy individuals. The number of TCRs above 1 in 1000 frequency did not change with DPC sensitization; there was no evidence of global repertoire structure alterations. Significantly more large CDR3 similarity clusters were formed by expanded TCRs than by pre-sensitization or healthy control sets, consistent with antigen-driven responses.

Including the terminal cysteine and phenylalanine, the CDR3 comprises 12 residues. Solely the CDR3 DNA is kept, with 36 bases framed from the first base. The germline V gene sets CDR1 to KGHSH and CDR2 to LQKENI. V lost 4 bases and J lost 7 bases; the stretch between them is 10 bases long. Libraries were made using RACE. This sample was sequenced with a NextSeq 500. During library preparation, unique molecular identifiers were attached to individual cDNA molecules so that TCRs could be counted quantitatively and reproducibly. For every blood RNA sample, sequencing covered both the TCR alpha and TCR beta chains. The paper's data handling went like this. A median of around 100,000 TCRs per sample was observed, with a range of about 20,000 to 750,000. The Decombinator software suite was used to annotate the V, J and CDR3 of the TCR reads. For PS versus PT1 abundance plots, all samples were subsampled to the same number of TCRs (28,000). TCRs were defined as expanded if absent before sensitization and observed at least eight times at the 2-week time point. In TCRdb, the public reads were trimmed at Q25 with fastp and aligned with MiXCR, with productive beta chains retained. Records with the same CDR3 protein are collapsed into one entry carrying the most frequent genes and DNA. These V and J calls derive from TCRdb rather than the authors' analysis. The sample table holds about 54,000 distinct CDR3 sequences, of which 9.5% to 10% were seen once. The ten largest clones take up approximately 1.6% of the sample.

The specimen comprised whole blood, sampled in connection with sensitization to the hapten diphenylcyclopropenone (DPC). This TCR came from a woman aged 45-59 years with alopecia areata. Some clones in this sample may be carry-over from other donors' samples. The chain uses TRBV18 and TRBJ1-2; matching of 6 bases hints at TRBD1 as the D gene. The CDR3 is CASSQQGTGYTF. The DNA sequence reads TGTGCCAGCTCACAACAGGGAACTGGCTACACCTTC. With all but the CDR3 taken from the reference TRBV18 and TRBJ1-2 genes, the full variable domain is: NAGVMQNPRHLVRRRGQEARLRCSPMKGHSHVYWYRQLPEEGLKFMVYLQKENIIDESGMPKERFSAEFPKEGPSILRIQQVVRGDSAAYFCASSQQGTGYTFGSGTRLTVV.